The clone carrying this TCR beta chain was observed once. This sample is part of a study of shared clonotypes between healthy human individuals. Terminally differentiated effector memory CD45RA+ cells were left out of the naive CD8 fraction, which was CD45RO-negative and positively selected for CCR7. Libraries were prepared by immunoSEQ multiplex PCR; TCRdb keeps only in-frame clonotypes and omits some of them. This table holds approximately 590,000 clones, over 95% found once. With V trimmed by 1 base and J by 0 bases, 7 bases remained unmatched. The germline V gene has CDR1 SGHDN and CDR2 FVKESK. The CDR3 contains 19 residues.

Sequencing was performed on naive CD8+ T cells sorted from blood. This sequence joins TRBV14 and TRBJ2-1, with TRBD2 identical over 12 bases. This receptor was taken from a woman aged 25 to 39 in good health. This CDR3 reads CASSQGQLAGGSSYNEQFF. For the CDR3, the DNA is TGTGCCAGCAGCCAAGGGCAACTAGCGGGAGGTAGCTCCTACAATGAGCAGTTCTTC.